Below, 3 T cell receptor beta chains from the same sample are listed, as sequenced in a study of blood T cell repertoires in COVID-19 (dated by TCRdb to about 2020). The library was made by the immunoSEQ multiplex PCR assay. The immuneACCESS repertoire file appears here via TCRdb, limited to in-frame rearrangements. These files lack a portion of the clones; in checked studies, under half of the deficit traces to unresolved V genes, and the cause of the others is not known. Counted in this sample were 180,000 or so clones; approximately 83% of them appeared once. The biggest ten clones account for 7% to 9% of the sample. Material for sequencing was PBMCs or T cells enriched from blood (not recorded which). The source is a man aged 40-49 years who had recovered from COVID-19.

The rearrangement uses TRBV19 and TRBJ1-5; a weak D match, TRBD1 (6 bases). CDR1 is LNHDA, CDR2 SQIVND, per germline (reference sequence). V was shortened by 6 bases and J by 5 bases, with 14 bases between the two germline ends. This CDR3 contains 14 residues. CDR3 nucleotide sequence: TGTGCCAGTAGGGCGGGGGCTCTGGATCAGCCCCAGCATTTT. It specifies CASRAGALDQPQHF.

The chain joins TRBV28 to TRBJ1-3, with D possibly being TRBD1 (6 bases). This CDR3 region has 17 residues. Germline V gives CDR1 MDHEN, CDR2 SYDVKM. With 5 bases removed from V and 0 bases from J, the gap between germline ends came to 17 bases. The chain's CDR3 is CASSLPLPGVSGNTIYF. CDR3 DNA: TGTGCCAGCAGTCTCCCGTTACCAGGGGTCTCTGGAAACACCATATATTTT.

The chain has TRBV18 and TRBJ2-5, with TRBD2 matching over 15 bases. This CDR3 contains 20 residues. The V segment lost 3 bases and the J segment 4 bases; nucleotides outside the gene matches: 15. CDR1 and CDR2 (germline): KGHSH, LQKENI. The DNA for the CDR3 is TGTGCCAGCTCACCCCGAGGAGGGACTAGCGGGGGGAAGCGACGAGAGACCCAGTACTTC. Protein sequence: CASSPRGGTSGGKRRETQYF.